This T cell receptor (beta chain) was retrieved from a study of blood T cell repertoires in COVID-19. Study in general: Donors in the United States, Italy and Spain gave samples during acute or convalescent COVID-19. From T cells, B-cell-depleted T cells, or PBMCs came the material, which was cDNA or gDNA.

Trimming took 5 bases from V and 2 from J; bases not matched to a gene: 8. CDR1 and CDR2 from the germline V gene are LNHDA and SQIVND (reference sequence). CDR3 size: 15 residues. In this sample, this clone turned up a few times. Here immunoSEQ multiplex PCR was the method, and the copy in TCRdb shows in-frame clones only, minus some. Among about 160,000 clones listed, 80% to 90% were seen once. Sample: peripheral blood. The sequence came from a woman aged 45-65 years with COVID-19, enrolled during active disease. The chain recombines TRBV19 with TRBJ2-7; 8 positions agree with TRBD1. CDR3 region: CASSLRTGGPYEQYF. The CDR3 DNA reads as TGTGCCAGTAGTCTCCGAACAGGGGGACCCTACGAGCAGTACTTC.